The T cell receptor (beta chain) under discussion was sequenced for a study of cytomegalovirus exposure and HLA in healthy donors (dated by TCRdb to between 2016 and 2019). Looking at the study overall: An earlier analysis of more than 550 of the donors reported 276 Gb of sequence data and 117 million unique TCR beta sequences obtained from 150 million to 200 million T cells. Across around 400 genotyped donors of the cohort, an average of roughly 230,000 unique TCR beta nucleotide sequences per donor were sequenced, and roughly 17% of those sequences were non-productive. Donor age, sex, ethnicity and CMV serostatus were collected together with the repertoire data. Rather than using new phenotypic data, the later analysis identified candidate immune exposures from TCR beta sequences and from how often those sequences occurred across donors. In addition to the first cohort of around 670 subjects, a separate validation cohort of 120 different subjects was used. The number of donors typed differed by locus, with about 629-640 for A, B, C, DRB1 and DQB1, around 500 for DQA1, 606 for DPA1, and around 460 for DPB1. Class I and class II HLA loci were covered by the typing at four-digit resolution. Roughly five DR-DQ haplotypes were treated as single units for association and clustering because of strong linkage in the cohort. An early release covering roughly 600 HLA-typed donors comprised about 290 gigabases of sequencing data and tens of millions of unique TCR sequences. Every repertoire in the discovery cohort had been generated on one and the same sequencing platform. To predict cytomegalovirus infection status, the study combined high-throughput TCR immunosequencing, statistical association of individual TCRs with disease status, and machine learning. An earlier analysis of fewer than 700 of the donors applied high-throughput TCR beta sequencing to assess whether each TCR beta V gene segment acted as functional or pseudogenic. A later genetic analysis took genome-wide SNP genotypes for about 55% of the 666 donors and used that subset as a discovery cohort. A later analysis re-examined previously published TCR beta repertoires from just over 650 donors and added high-resolution HLA genotyping to investigate patterns of TCR occurrence. The study used immunosequencing to profile the T cell repertoires of under 700 subjects and linked those repertoires to cytomegalovirus serostatus. Among the roughly 410 genotyped donors, around 81% belonged to the genetic ancestry cluster associated with self-reported Caucasian donors. The study aimed to test whether signatures of past pathogen exposure could be identified by cataloging public T cell receptors. What the research found in general, with its limitations: While some public TCRs were present in many individuals, most TCR sequences turned up only very rarely across donors. A cluster of highly shared sequence variants was judged likely to represent a technical artifact of the sequencing pipeline. Most CMV-associated TCR beta chains appeared to be HLA-restricted in a later analysis, and the HLA associations seemed to be driven largely by CMV exposure. Specific HLA alleles were associated with around 18,000 TCR beta sequences at a false discovery rate of 0.05 in a later analysis. Immune exposure information for the cohort was limited to CMV serostatus. Broadly in line with IMGT annotations, most TCR beta V segments showed up in productive rearrangements about 87% or about 30% of the time in an earlier analysis of approximately 640 of the donors. In a later analysis, the rate of TCR association differed among HLA loci, with DRB1 alleles having the most associated TCRs and HLA-C alleles having the fewest. Some IMGT-functional V segments, including TRBV6-2 and TRBV6-3, could not be distinguished by the 87-base-pair reads and were therefore excluded. Correlated functional status among segregating V segments might reflect linkage disequilibrium, but an unknown experimental factor could not be ruled out. In vitro tests confirmed that a few of the cytomegalovirus-associated TCR beta chains recognize cytomegalovirus antigens. The authors suggested that the approach could potentially be extended to other disease states and immunological phenotypes. Some 16 rarely observed V segments, including chromosome 9 orphons, were excluded from the earlier analysis of a few hundred of the donors because counts were too low. According to a later analysis, parvovirus B19, influenza, CMV and Epstein-Barr virus appeared linked to several top co-occurrence clusters. V-gene and J-gene trimming of TCR beta chains was associated with a missense DCLRE1C variant in a later genetic analysis, and the association was replicated in an independent cohort. In the study, some 160 TCR beta chains were listed as associated with cytomegalovirus. In a later genetic analysis, fewer N-insertions in productive TCRs were reported among donors in an Asian-associated ancestry cluster than the roughly 700-donor mean. The classifier was reported to diagnose cytomegalovirus status with high specificity and sensitivity in both the original cohort and the validation cohort. Assigning TCR associations to individual alleles was difficult when HLA alleles, especially DR and DQ, strongly co-occurred. This cohort had only TCR beta chains sequenced, and the lack of alpha or paired-chain data limited which features could be detected. In a later analysis, HLA-associated TCR beta chains were found to be more clonally expanded and to have lower generation probabilities than equally common non-associated chains. A further reported finding was that TCR beta sequences accurately predicted the HLA-A and HLA-B alleles for most subjects in the first cohort. HLA typing was unavailable for some donors at each locus, so association tests used only the typed subset. Presence/absence analyses assumed roughly uniform sequencing depth across donors, an assumption that may not hold.

In total, 630 or so healthy bone marrow donors made up the cohort. At the time of sampling, all cohort members were nominally healthy, though unrecorded immune exposures were likely present. The donor was CMV seronegative and belonged to the group of over 300 seronegative cohort members. A peripheral blood sample was collected from each donor, and TCR beta sequencing was performed on peripheral blood mononuclear cells. The Qiagen DNeasy Blood Extraction Kit was used to extract genomic DNA from the blood cell samples. Libraries came from the immunoSEQ multiplex PCR assay. For the multiplex PCR, a mixture combining 60 forward primers for TCR Vbeta segments and 13 reverse primers for TCR Jbeta segments was used. Amplification of the CDR3 region of rearranged TCR beta genes was performed with a multiplex PCR assay on genomic DNA. The Illumina HiSeq System was used to sequence the amplified TCR beta libraries as 87-base-pair reads. Processing in the source paper ran as follows. In a later analysis, about 80 million unique TCR beta chains were counted across the roughly 610 repertoires, and about 9.9 million of these chains were shared by at least two donors. To remove PCR and sequencing errors, raw reads were error-corrected and collapsed into unique sequences using a nearest-neighbor algorithm that merged closely related sequences. To assign V, D and J gene segments, CDR3 sequences were aligned to IMGT reference sequences. For a sequence to be retained, at least a six-nucleotide match to both a V gene segment and a J gene segment was required. A rearrangement counted as productive if the CDR3 had no stop codons and remained in frame with V and J, and every other rearrangement counted as non-productive. Following IMGT convention, CDR3 was defined as the stretch from the second conserved V-encoded cysteine up to the conserved J-encoded phenylalanine. In an earlier analysis of 587 of the donors, sequences lacking an unambiguous match to a single V gene segment were excluded. In an earlier analysis of approximately 550 of the donors, V segments were called functional above 56.7% productive rearrangements and were called segregating when the between-donor standard deviation exceeded 5%. To diagnose cytomegalovirus status from the catalog of TCR beta chain sequences, a statistical classification framework was built. In a later analysis, V and J genes were assigned by comparing TCR nucleotide sequences against IMGT/GENE-DB human TR gene sequences. The TCRdist pipeline was used in a later analysis to assign CDR3 sequences and most-parsimonious VDJ recombination scenarios. In a later analysis, every TCR beta chain was defined by the combination of its CDR3 amino acid sequence and its V-gene family, and reads without a unique V-gene family were dropped. In a later analysis, 450 to 600 highly shared, low-generation-probability nucleotide sequences were removed to address suspected cross-contamination and a sequencing artifact. A later analysis calculated a clonal expansion index for each public chain from normalized within-repertoire ranks of inferred template counts. A later analysis computed generation probabilities with a VDJ recombination model fitted to out-of-frame rearrangements, and checked the results against IGoR. A later analysis scored TCR-TCR, TCR-HLA and TCR-CMV co-occurrence with hypergeometric tests, applying a repertoire-size bias correction to TCR pairs. False discovery rates were estimated in a later analysis by permuting HLA or CMV assignments 20 times. A later analysis grouped co-occurring TCRs with DBSCAN, adding TCRdist sequence similarity when clustering within HLA-allele-positive subsets. Repertoires with fewer than 30,000 or more than 120,000 public chains were left out of co-occurrence clustering, as were four to six repertoires with anomalous nucleotide sharing. TCRdb stores this immuneACCESS table with in-frame sequences only. Part of the clones is absent; in the studies checked, under half of the shortfall reflects unresolved V genes, and no reason is known for the rest. The V and J calls and clone size are taken from that table; D and trimming were inferred from the DNA. A total of under 110,000 clones appear in this sample, approximately 85% of them only once. The top ten hold roughly 1.5% of the sample.

Of note for this clone: The specificity of this receptor is unknown. No much larger clone exists at a distance of one base, and base qualities are not known.

Looking up the germline V gene yields CDR1 MNHEY and CDR2 SVGAGI. The CDR3, from cysteine to phenylalanine, totals 12 residues. The DNA shown is the 36-base CDR3, in frame from base 1. At the junction V is shortened by 6 bases and J by 8 bases, with 13 bases in between. The sequencing input was PBMCs. The receptor chain draws on TRBV6-5 and TRBJ1-2; the D gene is possibly TRBD1, with 5 bases matching. This clonotype originated in a man aged 50 to 59 in good health and CMV-seronegative. The CDR3 protein is CASSLGGGGYTF. The nucleotides read TGTGCCAGCAGCCTCGGCGGGGGGGGCTACACCTTC.